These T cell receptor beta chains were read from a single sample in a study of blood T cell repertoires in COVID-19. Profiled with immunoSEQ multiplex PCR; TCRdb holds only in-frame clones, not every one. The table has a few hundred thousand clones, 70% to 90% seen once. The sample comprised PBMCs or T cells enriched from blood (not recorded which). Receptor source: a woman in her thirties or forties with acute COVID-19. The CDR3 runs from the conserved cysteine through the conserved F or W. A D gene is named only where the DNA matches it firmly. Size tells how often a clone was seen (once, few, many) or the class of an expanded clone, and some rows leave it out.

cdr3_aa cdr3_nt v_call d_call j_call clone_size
CATTDRYTEAFF TGTGCCACCACGGACAGATACACTGAAGCTTTCTTT TRBV19 . TRBJ1-1 .
CASSWDRNSPQHF TGTGCCAGCAGCTGGGACAGAAATAGCCCCCAGCATTTT TRBV6-6 TRBD1 TRBJ1-5 .
CASSVLSLAGELFF TGTGCCAGCAGCGTACTAAGTCTGGCCGGGGAGCTGTTTTTT TRBV7-8 . TRBJ2-2 once
CASSSTTTGELFF TGTGCCAGCAGCTCGACAACAACCGGGGAGCTGTTTTTT TRBV11-2 . TRBJ2-2 .
CASSIVGQGANQPQHF TGTGCCAGTAGTATAGTGGGCCAGGGGGCTAATCAGCCCCAGCATTTT TRBV19 TRBD1 TRBJ1-5 .
CASSSLTELAKNIQYF TGTGCCAGCAGCTCCCTCACAGAGCTAGCCAAAAACATTCAGTACTTC TRBV11-2 . TRBJ2-4 .
CATSDPGTSGTVDTQYF TGTGCCACCAGTGACCCCGGGACTAGCGGGACCGTAGATACGCAGTATTTT TRBV24-1 TRBD2 TRBJ2-3 .
CASSYQGGDGYTF TGTGCCAGCAGCTACCAAGGGGGGGATGGCTACACCTTC TRBV7-3 . TRBJ1-2 .
CASSYSGGSVNEQFF TGTGCCAGCAGTTACTCGGGCGGGAGTGTAAATGAGCAGTTCTTC TRBV6-5 TRBD2 TRBJ2-1 .
CASSSPTGAIGGYTF TGTGCCAGCAGTTCACCAACAGGGGCCATCGGTGGCTACACCTTC TRBV28 TRBD1 TRBJ1-2 .
CASSQDRGTGPYEQYF TGTGCCAGCAGCCAAGATAGGGGGACAGGCCCCTACGAGCAGTACTTC TRBV3-1/TRBV3-2 TRBD1 TRBJ2-7 .
CASSLGGRRYTGNTIYF TGTGCCAGCAGCCTGGGGGGGCGGAGGTATACTGGAAACACCATATATTTT TRBV3-1/TRBV3-2 . TRBJ1-3 .
CASSYVVGTEAFF TGTGCCAGCAGTTACGTAGTTGGCACTGAAGCTTTCTTT TRBV6-2/TRBV6-3 . TRBJ1-1 .
CASSTSTGDYGYTF TGCGCCAGCAGCACCTCGACAGGGGACTATGGCTACACCTTC TRBV4-1 TRBD1 TRBJ1-2 .
CASRRGTGQWDEQYF TGTGCCAGCAGACGAGGTACGGGACAGTGGGACGAGCAGTACTTC TRBV7-9 TRBD1 TRBJ2-7 few
CASSLTGGASGNTIYF TGTGCCAGCAGTCTTACAGGGGGCGCGAGTGGAAACACCATATATTTT TRBV27 TRBD1 TRBJ1-3 once
CASNQQGAGYGYTF TGTGCCAGCAACCAACAGGGGGCGGGCTATGGCTACACCTTC TRBV7-9 TRBD1 TRBJ1-2 .
CASSLSAGDRAYEQYF TGTGCCAGCAGTCTGTCCGCAGGGGATAGGGCCTACGAGCAGTACTTC TRBV28 . TRBJ2-7 .
CASSPGLVHEQYF TGTGCCAGCAGTCCAGGGCTAGTCCACGAGCAGTACTTC TRBV25-1 . TRBJ2-7 .
CASSDEENTEAFF TGTGCCAGCAGCGATGAGGAGAACACTGAAGCTTTCTTT TRBV7-6 . TRBJ1-1 .
CASSLAIAGGTDTQYF TGTGCCAGCAGTCTCGCCATAGCGGGAGGCACAGATACGCAGTATTTT TRBV27 TRBD2 TRBJ2-3 .
CASNSLAGIYNEQFF TGTGCCAGCAACTCTCTAGCGGGGATCTACAATGAGCAGTTCTTC TRBV6-5 TRBD2 TRBJ2-1 .
CASRGVTYEQYF TGTGCCAGCAGAGGGGTTACCTACGAGCAGTACTTC TRBV27 . TRBJ2-7 .
CASSSTSGRETQYF TGCGCCAGCAGCTCGACTAGCGGACGGGAGACCCAGTACTTC TRBV5-1 TRBD2 TRBJ2-5 .
CASSETLYTGELFF TGTGCCAGCAGTGAGACTCTCTACACCGGGGAGCTGTTTTTT TRBV2 . TRBJ2-2 .